The next 8 T cell receptor beta chains were all read from a single sample in a study of beta chain features in type 1 diabetes. The authors reverse transcribed all of the isolated RNA, so sequencing captured expressed TCRB transcripts. Using immunoSEQ multiplex PCR, the repertoire was profiled, and TCRdb retains in-frame clones only, with some absent. This table holds around 500,000 clones, more than 9.5% found once. Sequenced input: naive CD4+ T cells from blood. All receptors come from a woman younger than 30 in good health.

This clone was detected only a few times. The V gene is TRBV5-1, the J gene TRBJ2-1; 8 bases align to TRBD1. Trimming removed 1 base from V and 15 bases from J; junction bases left unmatched: 6. This CDR3 region has 12 residues. Germline assignment: CDR1 SGHRS and CDR2 YFSETQ. DNA for the CDR3: TGCGCCAGCAGCTTGTATGGGGACAGGCTGTTCTTC. Translated, it gives CASSLYGDRLFF.

The V gene is TRBV6-6, the J gene TRBJ1-2, with 12 nucleotides matching TRBD1. CDR1 and CDR2 from the germline V gene are MNHNY and SVGAGI (reference sequence). This CDR3 comprises 15 residues. The V and J ends lost 6 bases and 4 bases, in that order; junction bases with no gene match: 6. The CDR3 DNA reads as TGTGCCAGCAGAGCTGGGGACAGGGGGCTCTATGGCTACACCTTC. Translation gives CASRAGDRGLYGYTF.

This clone was counted only a few times. V and J are TRBV4-2 and TRBJ2-5; 11 nucleotides match TRBD2. CDR1 LGHNA and CDR2 YNFKEQ come from the germline V gene. Trimming at V came to 2 bases and at J to 3 bases, leaving 2 bases not matched to a gene. The CDR3 is 15 amino acids. CDR3 DNA sequence: TGTGCCAGCAGCCAACTAGCGGGGGGCGAAGAGACCCAGTACTTC. Translating gives CASSQLAGGEETQYF.

J is TRBJ2-7 and V is TRBV7-9, with 7 bases lining up with TRBD1. J was trimmed by 2 bases and V by 4 bases; bases with no gene match: 5. Per the germline V gene, CDR1 is SEHNR and CDR2 is FQNEAQ (reference sequence). The length of the CDR3 is 14 residues. This chain's CDR3 is CASSSTGSAYEQYV. CDR3 bases: TGTGCCAGCAGCTCGACAGGGTCCGCCTACGAGCAGTACGTC.

In this sample, this clone turned up a few times. The V gene is TRBV2, the J gene TRBJ2-7; no firm D call. The ends were cut back, 6 bases at V and 2 bases at J, with 14 bases in the middle. The CDR3 length is 14 residues. Germline lookup yields CDR1 SNHLY and CDR2 FYNNEI. The CDR3 sequence: CASRPGLSTYEQYF. The CDR3 nucleotides read TGTGCCAGCAGGCCCGGCCTCAGTACCTACGAGCAGTACTTC.

This clone was seen more than once but under ten times. CDR3 protein: CASSLEVSKSPLHF. The CDR3 region has the DNA TGCGCCAGCAGCTTGGAGGTTTCGAAATCACCCCTCCACTTT. The V gene is TRBV5-1, the J gene TRBJ1-6, with D unclear. The CDR3 contains 14 residues. V lost 0 bases and J 10 bases, leaving 11 bases between the germline ends. Germline V gives CDR1 SGHRS, CDR2 YFSETQ.

In the case of this clone: Other DNA sequences of this sample code for an identical CDR3. The chain carries TRBV29-1 and TRBJ1-1; D is unclear. The ends were cut back, 1 base at V and 0 bases at J, with 6 bases in the middle. In germline, CDR1 is SQVTM, CDR2 ANQGSEA. This CDR3 contains 13 residues. CDR3 amino acids: CSVEGHLNTEAFF. The CDR3 DNA follows: TGCAGCGTTGAAGGGCACCTGAACACTGAAGCTTTCTTT.

CDR3 nucleotides: TGCGCCAGCAGCTTGGGAGGACAGGCGTTCCAAGAGACCCAGTACTTC. Protein product: CASSLGGQAFQETQYF. This sequence joins TRBV5-1 and TRBJ2-5, with 7 bases fitting TRBD1. The CDR3 is made up of 16 amino acids. Germline trimming cut 0 bases from V and 1 base from J; bases unmatched to any gene: 6. Germline CDR1 reads SGHRS; CDR2 reads YFSETQ.